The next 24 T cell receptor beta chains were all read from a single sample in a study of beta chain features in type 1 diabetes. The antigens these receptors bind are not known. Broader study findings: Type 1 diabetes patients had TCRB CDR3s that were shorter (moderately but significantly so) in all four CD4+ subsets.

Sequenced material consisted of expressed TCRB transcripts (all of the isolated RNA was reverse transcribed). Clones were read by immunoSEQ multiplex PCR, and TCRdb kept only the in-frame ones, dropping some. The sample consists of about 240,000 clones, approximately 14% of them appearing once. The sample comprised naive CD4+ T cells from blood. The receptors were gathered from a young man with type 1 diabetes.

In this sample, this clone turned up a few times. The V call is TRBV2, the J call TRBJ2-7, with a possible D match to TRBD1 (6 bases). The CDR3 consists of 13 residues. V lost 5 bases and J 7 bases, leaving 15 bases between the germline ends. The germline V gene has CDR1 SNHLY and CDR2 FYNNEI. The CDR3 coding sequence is TGTGCCAGCAGTCAGGGGTTACGGGAAGAGCAGTACTTC. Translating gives CASSQGLREEQYF.

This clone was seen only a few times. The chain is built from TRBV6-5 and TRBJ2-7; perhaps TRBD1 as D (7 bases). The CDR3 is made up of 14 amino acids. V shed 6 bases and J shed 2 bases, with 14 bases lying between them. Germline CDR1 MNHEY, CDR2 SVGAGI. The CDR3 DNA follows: TGTGCCAGCAGAAGACAGGGAGGAACCTACGAGCAGTACTTC. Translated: CASRRQGGTYEQYF.

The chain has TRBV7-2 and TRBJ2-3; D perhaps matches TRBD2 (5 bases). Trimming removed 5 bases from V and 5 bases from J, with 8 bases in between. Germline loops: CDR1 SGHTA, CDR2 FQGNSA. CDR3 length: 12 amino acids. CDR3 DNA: TGTGCCAGCAGCCCCGAGGGAGATACGCAGTATTTT. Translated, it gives CASSPEGDTQYF.

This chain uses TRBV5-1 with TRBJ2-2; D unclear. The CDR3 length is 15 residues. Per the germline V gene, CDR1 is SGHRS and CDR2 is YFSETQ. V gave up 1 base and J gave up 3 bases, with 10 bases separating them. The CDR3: CASSLIRSDTGELFF. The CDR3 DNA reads TGCGCCAGCAGCTTGATTCGGTCGGACACCGGGGAGCTGTTTTTT.

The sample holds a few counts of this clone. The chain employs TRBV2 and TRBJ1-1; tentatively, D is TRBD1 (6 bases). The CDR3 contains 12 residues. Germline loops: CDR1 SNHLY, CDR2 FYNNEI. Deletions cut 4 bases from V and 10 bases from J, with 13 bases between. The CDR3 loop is CASSGGQGPAFF. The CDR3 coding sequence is TGTGCCAGCAGTGGGGGACAAGGCCCAGCTTTCTTT.

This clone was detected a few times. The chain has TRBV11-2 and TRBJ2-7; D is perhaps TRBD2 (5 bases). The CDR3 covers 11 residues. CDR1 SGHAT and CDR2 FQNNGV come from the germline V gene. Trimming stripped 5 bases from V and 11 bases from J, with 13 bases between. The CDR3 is CASSTVGGEYF. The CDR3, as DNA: TGTGCCAGCAGCACCGTAGGAGGAGAGTACTTC.

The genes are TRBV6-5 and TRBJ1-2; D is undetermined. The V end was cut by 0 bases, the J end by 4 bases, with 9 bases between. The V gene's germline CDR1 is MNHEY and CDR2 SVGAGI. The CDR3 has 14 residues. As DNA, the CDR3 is TGTGCCAGCAGTTACTCGAGAGTTGGCTATGGCTACACCTTC. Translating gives CASSYSRVGYGYTF.

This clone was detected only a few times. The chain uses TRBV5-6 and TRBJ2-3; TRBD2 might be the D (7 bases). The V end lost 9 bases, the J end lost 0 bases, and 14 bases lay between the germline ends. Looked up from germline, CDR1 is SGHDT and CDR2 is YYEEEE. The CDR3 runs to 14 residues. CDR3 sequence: CATWGGRSTDTQYF. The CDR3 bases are TGTGCCACCTGGGGGGGGCGGAGCACAGATACGCAGTATTTT. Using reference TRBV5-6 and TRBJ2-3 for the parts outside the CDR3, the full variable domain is DAGVTQSPTHLIKTRGQQVTLRCSPKSGHDTVSWYQQALGQGPQFIFQYYEEEERQRGNFPDRFSGHQFPNYSSELNVNALLLGDSALYLCATWGGRSTDTQYFGPGTRLTVL.

Here the CDR3 reads CAWSGGGYSNQPQHF. The CDR3 nucleotides are TGTGCCTGGAGTGGAGGCGGGTATAGCAATCAGCCCCAGCATTTT. The chain is built from TRBV30 and TRBJ1-5; no clear D. This CDR3 is 15 amino acids long. V lost 1 base and J 0 bases, leaving 10 bases between the germline ends. CDR1 is GTSNPN and CDR2 is SVGIG in the germline V gene (reference sequence).

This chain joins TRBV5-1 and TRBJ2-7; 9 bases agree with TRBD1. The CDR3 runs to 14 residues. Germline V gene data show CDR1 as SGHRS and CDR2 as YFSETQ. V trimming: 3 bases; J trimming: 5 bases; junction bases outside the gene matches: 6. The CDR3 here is CASSSGQGVHEQYF. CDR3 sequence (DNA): TGCGCCAGCAGCTCGGGACAGGGCGTCCACGAGCAGTACTTC.

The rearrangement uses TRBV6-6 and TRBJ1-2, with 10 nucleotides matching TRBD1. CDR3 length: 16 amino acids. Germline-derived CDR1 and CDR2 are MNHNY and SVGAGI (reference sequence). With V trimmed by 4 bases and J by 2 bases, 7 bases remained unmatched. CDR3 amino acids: CASSSQGQGKNYGYTF. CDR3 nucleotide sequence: TGTGCCAGCAGTTCCCAGGGACAGGGGAAAAACTATGGCTACACCTTC.

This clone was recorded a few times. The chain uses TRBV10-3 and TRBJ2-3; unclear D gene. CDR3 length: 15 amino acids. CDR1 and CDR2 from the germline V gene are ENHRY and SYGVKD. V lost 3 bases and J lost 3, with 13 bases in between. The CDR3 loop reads CAISDLRSRTDTQYF. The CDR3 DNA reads TGTGCCATCAGTGACCTTAGAAGTCGGACAGATACGCAGTATTTT.

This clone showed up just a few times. CDR3 in DNA: TGTGCCAGCAGCCTGGCGGGCGCCTACAATGAGCAGTTCTTC. As protein: CASSLAGAYNEQFF. The chain is built from TRBV7-9 and TRBJ2-1; D possibly corresponds to TRBD2 (5 bases). Looked up from germline, CDR1 is SEHNR and CDR2 is FQNEAQ (reference sequence). This CDR3 is built from 14 residues. The ends were cut back, 5 bases at V and 2 bases at J, with 10 bases in the middle.

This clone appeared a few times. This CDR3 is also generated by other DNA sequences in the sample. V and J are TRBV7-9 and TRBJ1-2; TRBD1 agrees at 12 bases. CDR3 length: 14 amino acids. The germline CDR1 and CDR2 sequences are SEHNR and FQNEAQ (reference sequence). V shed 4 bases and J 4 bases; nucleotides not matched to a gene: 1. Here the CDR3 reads CASSSGQGAYGYTF. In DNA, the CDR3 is TGTGCCAGCAGCTCGGGACAGGGGGCCTATGGCTACACCTTC.

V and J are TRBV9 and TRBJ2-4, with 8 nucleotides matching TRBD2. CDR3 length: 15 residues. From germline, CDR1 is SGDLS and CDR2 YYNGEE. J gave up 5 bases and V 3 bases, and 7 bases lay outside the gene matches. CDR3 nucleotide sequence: TGTGCCAGCAGCGATGCGGGGGGTTTCGAAAACATTCAGTACTTC. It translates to CASSDAGGFENIQYF.

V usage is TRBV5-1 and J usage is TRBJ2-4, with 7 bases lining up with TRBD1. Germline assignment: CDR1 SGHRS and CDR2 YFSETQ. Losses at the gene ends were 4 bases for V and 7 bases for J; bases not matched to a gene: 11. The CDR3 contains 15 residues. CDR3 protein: CASSLTGTVSNIQYF. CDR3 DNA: TGCGCCAGCAGCCTAACCGGGACAGTTAGTAACATTCAGTACTTC.

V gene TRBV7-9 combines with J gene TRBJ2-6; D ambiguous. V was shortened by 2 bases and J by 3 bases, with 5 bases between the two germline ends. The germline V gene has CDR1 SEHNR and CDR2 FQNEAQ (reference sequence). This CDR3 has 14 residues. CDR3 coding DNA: TGTGCCAGCAGCTTAACGGGTGGGGCCAACGTCCTGACTTTC. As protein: CASSLTGGANVLTF.

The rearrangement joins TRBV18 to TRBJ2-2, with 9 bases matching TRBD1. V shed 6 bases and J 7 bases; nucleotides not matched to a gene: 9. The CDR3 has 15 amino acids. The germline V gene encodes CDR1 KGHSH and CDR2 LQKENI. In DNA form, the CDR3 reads TGTGCCAGCTCTGGCCCCGGGACAGGGATCGGGGAGCTGTTTTTT. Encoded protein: CASSGPGTGIGELFF.

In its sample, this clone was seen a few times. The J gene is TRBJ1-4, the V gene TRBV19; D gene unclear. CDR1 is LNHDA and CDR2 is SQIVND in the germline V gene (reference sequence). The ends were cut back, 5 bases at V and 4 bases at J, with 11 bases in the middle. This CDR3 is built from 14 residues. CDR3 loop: CASSSGDYNEKLFF. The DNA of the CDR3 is TGTGCCAGTAGTTCTGGAGACTATAATGAAAAACTGTTTTTT.

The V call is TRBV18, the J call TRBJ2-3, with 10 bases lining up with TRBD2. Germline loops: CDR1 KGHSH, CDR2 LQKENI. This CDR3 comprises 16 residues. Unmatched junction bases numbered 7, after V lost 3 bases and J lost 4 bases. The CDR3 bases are TGTGCCAGCTCACCGGCTAGCGGGAGCAGGCCAGATACGCAGTATTTT. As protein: CASSPASGSRPDTQYF.

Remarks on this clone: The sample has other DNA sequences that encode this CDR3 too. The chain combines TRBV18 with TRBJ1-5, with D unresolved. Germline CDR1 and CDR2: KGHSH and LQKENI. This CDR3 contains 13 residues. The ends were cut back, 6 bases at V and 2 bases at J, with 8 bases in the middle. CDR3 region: CASSPEGNQPQHF. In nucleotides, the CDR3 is TGTGCCAGCTCCCCGGAGGGCAATCAGCCCCAGCATTTT.

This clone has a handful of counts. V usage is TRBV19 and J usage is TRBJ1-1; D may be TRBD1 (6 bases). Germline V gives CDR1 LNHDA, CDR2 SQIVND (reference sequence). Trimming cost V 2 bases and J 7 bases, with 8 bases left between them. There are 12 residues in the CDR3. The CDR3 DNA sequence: TGTGCCAGTAGTATACTAGGGGGTGAAGCTTTCTTT. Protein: CASSILGGEAFF.

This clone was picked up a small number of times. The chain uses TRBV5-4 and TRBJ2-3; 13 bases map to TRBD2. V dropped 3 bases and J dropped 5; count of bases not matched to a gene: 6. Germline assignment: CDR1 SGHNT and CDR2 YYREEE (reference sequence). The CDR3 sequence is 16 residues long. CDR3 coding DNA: TGTGCCAGCAGCTCCGGACTAGCGGGGGTGGTAGATACGCAGTATTTT. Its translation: CASSSGLAGVVDTQYF.

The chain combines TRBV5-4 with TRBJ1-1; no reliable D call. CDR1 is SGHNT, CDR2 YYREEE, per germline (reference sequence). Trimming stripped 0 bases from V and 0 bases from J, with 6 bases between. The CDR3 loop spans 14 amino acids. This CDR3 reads CASSLELMNTEAFF. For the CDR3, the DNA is TGTGCCAGCAGCTTGGAACTCATGAACACTGAAGCTTTCTTT.